These 13 T cell receptor beta chains were sequenced from one sample in a study of identical twins. TCRdb processed the 5' RACE reads anew with MiXCR; each CDR3 protein has one entry. This sample has fewer than 250,000 distinct CDR3 sequences, with approximately 7.3% found just once. These same data were also listed under a study on yellow fever vaccine responses in identical twins.

The sample consisted of CD8+ T cells sorted from blood. The source is a young woman in good health.

This clonotype was detected only a few times. The chain couples TRBV10-3 to TRBJ2-3; 9 nucleotides align to TRBD2. Germline V gene sequence: CDR1 ENHRY, CDR2 SYGVKD. The CDR3 covers 15 residues. The junction had 10 bases not matched to a gene; V was cut back by 7 bases and J by 5 bases. The CDR3 DNA reads TGTGCCATCAAAGCTAGCGGGGAAAAGATAGATACGCAGTATTTT. It yields the protein CAIKASGEKIDTQYF.

This clonotype was picked up many times. This chain joins TRBV10-3 and TRBJ1-5, with D hard to call. The CDR3 has 15 residues. CDR1 and CDR2 (germline): ENHRY, SYGVKD. With 2 bases removed from V and 5 bases from J, the gap between germline ends came to 13 bases. CDR3 in DNA: TGTGCCATCAGTGAGCCGGACGGGCATGATCAGCCCCAGCATTTT. The encoded protein is CAISEPDGHDQPQHF.

Ten or more counts support this clonotype. The rearrangement joins TRBV29-1 to TRBJ2-5; D perhaps matches TRBD1 (5 bases). The V end was cut by 4 bases, the J end by 3 bases, with 9 bases between. CDR1 and CDR2 from the germline V gene are SQVTM and ANQGSEA. This CDR3 contains 12 residues. CDR3 amino acids: CSVAQGEETQYF. Written as DNA, the CDR3 is TGCAGCGTTGCCCAGGGCGAAGAGACCCAGTACTTC.

In its sample, this clonotype was seen many times. The CDR3 DNA reads TGTGCTGCCGAGGGGTCCACTGAAGCTTTCTTT. Its translation is CAAEGSTEAFF. This chain uses TRBV27 with TRBJ1-1; D possibly corresponds to TRBD1 (5 bases). This CDR3 has 11 amino acids. Germline values: CDR1 MNHEY, CDR2 SMNVEV (reference sequence).

CDR3 region: CASSFGTGYEQFF. CDR3 sequence (DNA): TGTGCCAGCAGTTTCGGGACAGGTTATGAGCAGTTCTTC. This chain uses TRBV12-3 or TRBV12-4 with TRBJ2-1; 8 bases fit TRBD1. The CDR3 is made up of 13 amino acids. J was trimmed by 8 bases and V by 3 bases; bases with no gene match: 3.

Ten or more counts support this clonotype. This sequence joins TRBV10-3 and TRBJ2-1, with 11 nucleotides matching TRBD2. Germline trimming cut 3 bases from V and 4 bases from J; bases unmatched to any gene: 2. Per germline, CDR1 ENHRY and CDR2 SYGVKD. The CDR3 contains 15 residues. The CDR3 DNA reads as TGTGCCATCAGTGATGGGACTAGCGGATACAATGAGCAGTTCTTC. Encoded protein: CAISDGTSGYNEQFF.

This clonotype was counted ten times or more. The chain links TRBV5-1 to TRBJ1-1; 7 bases fit TRBD1. From germline, CDR1 is SGHRS and CDR2 YFSETQ. This CDR3 region has 12 residues. Trimming removed 3 bases from V and 10 bases from J; junction bases left unmatched: 6. CDR3 DNA: TGCGCCAGCAGCTCAGGGGGATTGGGAGCTTTCTTT. This gives the protein CASSSGGLGAFF.

This clonotype has just a few counts. The V gene is TRBV27, the J gene TRBJ2-1; tentatively, D is TRBD2 (6 bases). Deletions cut 3 bases from V and 8 bases from J, with 17 bases between. Germline loops: CDR1 MNHEY, CDR2 SMNVEV (reference sequence). The CDR3 runs 15 residues. The CDR3 DNA is TGTGCCAGCAGTTTTCGGGGGTTTTCTAGTTATGAGCAGTTCTTC. This encodes CASSFRGFSSYEQFF.

The chain uses TRBV12-3 or TRBV12-4 and TRBJ2-7; maybe TRBD2 (6 bases). Trimming cost V 7 bases and J 5 bases, with 15 bases left between them. The CDR3 is made up of 13 amino acids. For the CDR3, the DNA is TGTGCCAGCACCCGCGGAGGGCTTAACGAGCAGTACTTC. The encoded protein is CASTRGGLNEQYF.

The chain links TRBV3-1 to TRBJ2-2; 7 bases line up with TRBD2. The CDR3 contains 15 residues. V lost 0 bases to trimming and J lost 6 bases; unmatched junction nucleotides: 4. Germline V CDR1 and CDR2: LGHDT, YNNKEL (reference sequence). The CDR3 spells CASSQDSGLPGELFF. CDR3 sequence (DNA): TGTGCCAGCAGCCAAGATTCGGGACTACCCGGGGAGCTGTTTTTT. The full variable domain, completed using reference TRBV3-1 and TRBJ2-2, is DTAVSQTPKYLVTQMGNDKSIKCEQNLGHDTMYWYKQDSKKFLKIMFSYNNKELIINETVPNRFSPKSPDKAHLNLHINSLELGDSAVYFCASSQDSGLPGELFFGEGSRLTVL.

With respect to this clonotype: This sequence may be a read error, since a much larger clone differs from it by one base. The chain has TRBV5-6 and TRBJ2-1; 7 bases line up with TRBD2. The germline V gene encodes CDR1 SGHDT and CDR2 YYEEEE. The CDR3 loop spans 15 amino acids. CDR3 residues: CASSLAGGIGNERFF. For the CDR3, the DNA is TGTGCCAGCAGCTTGGCGGGAGGCATCGGCAATGAGCGGTTCTTC.

This clonotype was seen many times. The chain uses TRBV6-5 and TRBJ2-1; D is unclear. V lost 8 bases and J 0 bases, leaving 8 bases between the germline ends. The germline gives CDR1 MNHEY, CDR2 SVGAGI. This CDR3 is built from 13 residues. CDR3 in DNA: TGTGCCAGCTCCTACAGCTCCTACAATGAGCAGTTCTTC. This sequence encodes CASSYSSYNEQFF.

This rearrangement joins TRBV7-9 to TRBJ2-3; tentatively, D is TRBD1 or TRBD2 (7 bases each). Germline loops: CDR1 SEHNR, CDR2 FQNEAQ (reference sequence). Trimming cost V 7 bases and J 3 bases, with 17 bases left between them. CDR3 size: 15 residues. The CDR3 region is CASIPGGAITDTQYF. In DNA form, the CDR3 reads TGTGCCAGCATCCCAGGGGGGGCCATTACAGATACGCAGTATTTT. Complete variable domain (other parts from reference TRBV7-9 and TRBJ2-3): DTGVSQNPRHKITKRGQNVTFRCDPISEHNRLYWYRQTLGQGPEFLTYFQNEAQLEKSRLLSDRFSAERPKGSFSTLEIQRTEQGDSAMYLCASIPGGAITDTQYFGPGTRLTVL.